This T cell receptor beta chain was identified in a study of shared clonotypes between healthy human individuals. Study conclusions and caveats: Compared with memory subsets, naive subsets generally had larger estimated richness.

For this clone: Its antigen is not identified.

It was CD45RO-negative cells, positively selected for CCR7, that made up naive CD8 cells, with terminally differentiated effector memory CD45RA+ cells excluded. Replicate PCRs run on sorted subsets employed 200 to 250 ng DNA, 30,000 to 35,000 T cell genomes. Produced via immunoSEQ multiplex PCR; TCRdb's table is partial and in-frame only. The repertoire holds approximately 600,000 clones, with 85% to 95% as singletons. The receptor was derived from a woman aged 25 to 39 in good health. The sample taken for sequencing was naive CD8+ T cells sorted from blood.

DNA of the CDR3: TGTGCCAGCAGCCAAGAGGGGGAGCGGGAGGTTGTCGGGGAGCTGTTTTTT. Amino acid sequence: CASSQEGEREVVGELFF. J is TRBJ2-2 and V is TRBV4-2; TRBD2 aligns across 9 bases. Per germline, CDR1 LGHNA and CDR2 YNFKEQ. V shed 0 bases and J 7 bases; nucleotides not matched to a gene: 9. This CDR3 has 17 residues.